This TCR beta chain was sequenced for a study of spatial heterogeneity in lung cancer. Study details: Each distinct TCR and UMI combination averaged more than ten appearances in raw reads.

Carried by each TCR cDNA molecule was a unique molecular identifier. TCRdb fed the 5' RACE reads into MiXCR, producing one record per CDR3 protein. The data contain approximately 100,000 distinct CDR3 sequences, roughly 21% of them seen just once; the ten biggest clones take up roughly 22%. Overall study findings and caveats: In blood, ubiquitous expanded tumor TCRs appeared more at resection than follow-up.

Stated time point: blood at routine non-recurrence follow-up after resection. Frozen PBMC, nontumor lung or tumor provided whole RNA, which was sequenced unsorted. V was pared by 4 bases and J by 5 bases, with 12 bases between. Germline V gene lookup returns CDR1 DFQATT and CDR2 SNEGSKA (reference sequence). This CDR3 is 13 amino acids long. Note on this clonotype: Its antigen is as yet unknown.

The source is a male donor with early-stage non-small cell lung cancer. The chain recombines TRBV20-1 with TRBJ1-5, with a tentative D call TRBD1 (5 bases). The source material was PBMCs, sampled at follow-up. The CDR3 DNA sequence: TGCAGTGCTAAGGCAGGGAATGATCAGCCCCAGCATTTT. Residues: CSAKAGNDQPQHF.